The present T cell receptor (beta chain) was sequenced within a study of blood T cells in healthy people across ages. This clonotype was counted ten times or more. The CDR3 is 18 residues long. V shed 0 bases, J shed 3 bases, and the junction held 10 bases outside the gene matches. Germline V lookup: CDR1 LGHNA, CDR2 YNFKEQ. Alongside a J-beta primer mix, a sample-barcoded 5' primer served in a second PCR lasting about 7 to 11 cycles. TCRdb recomputed calls from the 5' RACE reads with MiXCR, one row per CDR3 protein. Among 590,000 or so distinct CDR3 sequences listed, under 30% were seen once. The chain carries TRBV4-2 and TRBJ1-2; 10 nucleotides agree with TRBD1. What was sequenced was blood. This sequence originates from a woman aged 80 or older in good health. The CDR3: CASSQDRETGGFDYGYTF. The CDR3 coding sequence is TGTGCCAGCAGCCAAGATAGGGAGACAGGGGGCTTTGACTATGGCTACACCTTC.